Described below is a single T cell receptor (beta chain) sequence and its context. What it recognizes is unknown. The record originates from a study of cytomegalovirus exposure and HLA in healthy donors. Separate from the approximately 670-subject first cohort, the approximately 120-subject validation cohort was the one that the donors belonged to. Between the trimmed V and J ends, which lost 0 bases and 5 bases, there was a span of 6 bases. There are 13 residues in the CDR3. Germline V CDR1 and CDR2: KGHSH, LQKENI. This table comes from immunoSEQ multiplex PCR, and its TCRdb copy is limited to in-frame clones, with some not included. This sample carries some 180,000 clones, about 81% of them seen once, and the ten largest clones take 0.95% to 1.5%. Points from the study as a whole: First-cohort TCR clusters tended to co-occur in the roughly 130 validation repertoires, a later analysis found.

This clonotype was obtained from a woman aged 25-40 years in good health and CMV-seronegative. The chain links TRBV18 to TRBJ2-3, with no clear D. The sequenced sample consisted of PBMCs. CDR3 bases: TGTGCCAGCTCACCACCGGTGAGAGATACGCAGTATTTT. It yields the protein CASSPPVRDTQYF.